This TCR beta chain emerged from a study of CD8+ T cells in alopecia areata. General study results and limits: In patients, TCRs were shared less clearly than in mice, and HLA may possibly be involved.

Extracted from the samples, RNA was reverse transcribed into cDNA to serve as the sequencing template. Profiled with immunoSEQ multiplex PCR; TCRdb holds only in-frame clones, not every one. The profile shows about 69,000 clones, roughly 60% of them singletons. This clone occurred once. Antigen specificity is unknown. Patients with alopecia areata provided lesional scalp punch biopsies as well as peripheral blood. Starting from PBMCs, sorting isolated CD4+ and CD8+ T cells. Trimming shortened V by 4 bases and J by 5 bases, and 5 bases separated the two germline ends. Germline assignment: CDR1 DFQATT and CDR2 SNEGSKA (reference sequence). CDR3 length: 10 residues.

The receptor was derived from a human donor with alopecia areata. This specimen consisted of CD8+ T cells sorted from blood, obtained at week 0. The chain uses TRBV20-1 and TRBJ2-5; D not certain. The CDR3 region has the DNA TGCAGTGCTATGCTCGAGACCCAGTACTTC. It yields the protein CSAMLETQYF.